This T cell receptor beta chain was documented in a study of vaccination and CD4 T cells after COVID-19. Study-wide context: Every participant had a vaccine, which was either BNT162b2 or mRNA-1273, given in two doses. SARS-CoV-2, HCoV-NL63, HCoV-OC43 and HCoV-229E supplied the overlapping spike peptides used to stimulate cells. Researchers treated control cultures with a CEFX pool, an HIV-1 Nef pool, or no peptide.

The CDR3 consists of 16 residues. CDR1 and CDR2 from the germline V gene are SNHLY and FYNNEI. Deletions cut 0 bases from V and 3 bases from J, with 14 bases between. Sequenced with the Oncomine TCR Beta short-read assay was DNA taken from cultured CD4+ T cells. TCRdb passed the PCR reads through MiXCR, listing each CDR3 protein once. The sample holds 7,300 or so distinct CDR3 sequences, around 67% seen once. By share, this clonotype ranks as medium-sized. Its target is not known. Treatment noted: roughly nine-day PBMC culture with coronavirus spike peptide pools or control peptides (ViraFEST assay). The sequenced sample was CD4+ T cells from blood, cultured in vitro. The clonotype originates from a human donor who had recovered from COVID-19. This chain connects TRBV2 to TRBJ1-2, with D tentatively TRBD1 (5 bases). The CDR3 reads CASSEAPAGPDYGYTF. The DNA for the CDR3 is TGTGCCAGCAGTGAAGCGCCGGCGGGGCCCGACTATGGCTACACCTTC.